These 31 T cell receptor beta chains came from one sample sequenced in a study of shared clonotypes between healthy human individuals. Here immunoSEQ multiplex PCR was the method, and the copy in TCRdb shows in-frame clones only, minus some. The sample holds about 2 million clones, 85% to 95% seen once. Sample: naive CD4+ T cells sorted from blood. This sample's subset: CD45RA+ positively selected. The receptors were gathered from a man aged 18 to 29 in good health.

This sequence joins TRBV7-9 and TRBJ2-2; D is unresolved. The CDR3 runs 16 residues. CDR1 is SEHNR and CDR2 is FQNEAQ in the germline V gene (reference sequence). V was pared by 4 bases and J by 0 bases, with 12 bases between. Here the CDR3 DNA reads TGTGCCAGCAGCTCTAGTGGCGGAACGAACACCGGGGAGCTGTTTTTT. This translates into CASSSSGGTNTGELFF. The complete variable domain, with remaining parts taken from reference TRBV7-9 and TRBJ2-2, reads DTGVSQNPRHKITKRGQNVTFRCDPISEHNRLYWYRQTLGQGPEFLTYFQNEAQLEKSRLLSDRFSAERPKGSFSTLEIQRTEQGDSAMYLCASSSSGGTNTGELFFGEGSRLTVL.

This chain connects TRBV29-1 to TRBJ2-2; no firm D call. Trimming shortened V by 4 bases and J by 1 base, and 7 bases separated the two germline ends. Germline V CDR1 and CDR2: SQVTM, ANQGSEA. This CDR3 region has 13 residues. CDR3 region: CSVVAQNTGELFF. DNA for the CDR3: TGCAGCGTTGTGGCGCAGAACACCGGGGAGCTGTTTTTT.

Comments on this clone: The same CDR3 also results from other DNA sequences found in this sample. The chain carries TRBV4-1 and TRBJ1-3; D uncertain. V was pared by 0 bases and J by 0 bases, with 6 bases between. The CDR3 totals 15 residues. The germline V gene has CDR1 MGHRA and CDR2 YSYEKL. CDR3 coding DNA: TGCGCCAGCAGCCAAGACCAGGCCTCTGGAAACACCATATATTTT. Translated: CASSQDQASGNTIYF.

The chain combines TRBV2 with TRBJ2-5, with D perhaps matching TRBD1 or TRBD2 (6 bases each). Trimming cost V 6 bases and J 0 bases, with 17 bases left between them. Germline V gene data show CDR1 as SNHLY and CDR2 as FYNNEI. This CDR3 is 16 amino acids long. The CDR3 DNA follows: TGTGCCAGCAGATCCGAGGTAGGGGGGTACCAAGAGACCCAGTACTTC. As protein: CASRSEVGGYQETQYF.

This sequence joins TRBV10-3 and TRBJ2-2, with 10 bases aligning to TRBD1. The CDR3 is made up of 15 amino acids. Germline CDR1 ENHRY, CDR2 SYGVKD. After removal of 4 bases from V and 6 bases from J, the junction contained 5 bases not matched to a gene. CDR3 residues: CAISADRGEAGELFF. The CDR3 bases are TGTGCCATCAGTGCGGACAGGGGGGAGGCCGGGGAGCTGTTTTTT.

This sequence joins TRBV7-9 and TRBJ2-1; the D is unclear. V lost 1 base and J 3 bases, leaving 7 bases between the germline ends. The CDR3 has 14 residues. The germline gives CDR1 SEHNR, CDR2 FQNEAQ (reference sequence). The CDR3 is CASSLVWDYNEQFF. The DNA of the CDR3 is TGTGCCAGCAGCTTAGTGTGGGACTACAATGAGCAGTTCTTC. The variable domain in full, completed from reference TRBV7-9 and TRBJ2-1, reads DTGVSQNPRHKITKRGQNVTFRCDPISEHNRLYWYRQTLGQGPEFLTYFQNEAQLEKSRLLSDRFSAERPKGSFSTLEIQRTEQGDSAMYLCASSLVWDYNEQFFGPGTRLTVL.

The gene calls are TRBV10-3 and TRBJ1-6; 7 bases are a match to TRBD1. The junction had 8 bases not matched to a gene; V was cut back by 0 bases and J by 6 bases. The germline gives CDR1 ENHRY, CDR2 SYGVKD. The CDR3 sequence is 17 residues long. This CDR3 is CAISESPRDSLNSPLHF. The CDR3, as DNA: TGTGCCATCAGTGAGTCCCCTAGGGACAGCCTTAATTCACCCCTCCACTTT.

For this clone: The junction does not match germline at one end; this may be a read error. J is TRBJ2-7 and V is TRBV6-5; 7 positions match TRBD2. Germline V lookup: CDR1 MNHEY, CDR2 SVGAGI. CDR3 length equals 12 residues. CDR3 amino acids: CTTIGRRNEQYF. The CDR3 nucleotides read TGCACCACAATCGGGAGGAGAAACGAGCAGTACTTC.

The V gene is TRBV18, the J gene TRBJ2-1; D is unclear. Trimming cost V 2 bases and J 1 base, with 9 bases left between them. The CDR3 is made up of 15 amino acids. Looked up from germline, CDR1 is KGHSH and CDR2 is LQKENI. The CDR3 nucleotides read TGTGCCAGCTCACCAGGGATCGGGTCCTACAATGAGCAGTTCTTC. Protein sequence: CASSPGIGSYNEQFF. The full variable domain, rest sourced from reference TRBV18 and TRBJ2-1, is NAGVMQNPRHLVRRRGQEARLRCSPMKGHSHVYWYRQLPEEGLKFMVYLQKENIIDESGMPKERFSAEFPKEGPSILRIQQVVRGDSAAYFCASSPGIGSYNEQFFGPGTRLTVL.

CDR3 coding DNA: TGTGCCAGCAGCCCAAGCGGGGGGGCCGTTTCTGAGCAGTTCTTC. Protein sequence: CASSPSGGAVSEQFF. The chain uses TRBV5-4 and TRBJ2-1; 10 bases are shared with TRBD2. Germline V gene data show CDR1 as SGHNT and CDR2 as YYREEE (reference sequence). The CDR3 is made up of 15 amino acids. The V and J ends lost 4 bases and 9 bases, in that order; junction bases with no gene match: 10.

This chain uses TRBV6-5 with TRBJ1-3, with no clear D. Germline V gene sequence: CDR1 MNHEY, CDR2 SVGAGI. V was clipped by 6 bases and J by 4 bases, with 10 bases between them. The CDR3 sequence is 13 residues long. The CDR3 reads CASSLLRGNTIYF. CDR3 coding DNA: TGTGCCAGCAGCCTCCTTCGCGGAAACACCATATATTTT.

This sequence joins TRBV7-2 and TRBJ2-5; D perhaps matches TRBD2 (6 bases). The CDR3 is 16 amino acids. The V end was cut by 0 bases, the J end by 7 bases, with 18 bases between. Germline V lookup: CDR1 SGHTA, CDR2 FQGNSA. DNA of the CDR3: TGTGCCAGCAGCTTAGCTGCGCGGGACGTTTGGGGGACCCAGTACTTC. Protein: CASSLAARDVWGTQYF.

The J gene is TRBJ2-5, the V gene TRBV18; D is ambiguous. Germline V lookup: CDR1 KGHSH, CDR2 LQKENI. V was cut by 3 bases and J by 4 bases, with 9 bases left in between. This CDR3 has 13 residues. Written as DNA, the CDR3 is TGTGCCAGCTCACCCTTAGACCGAGAGACCCAGTACTTC. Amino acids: CASSPLDRETQYF.

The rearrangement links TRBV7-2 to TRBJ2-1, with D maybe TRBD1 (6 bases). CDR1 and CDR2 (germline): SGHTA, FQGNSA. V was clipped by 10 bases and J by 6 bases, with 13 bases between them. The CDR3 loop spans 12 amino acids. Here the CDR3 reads CANRQGTNEQFF. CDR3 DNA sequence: TGTGCCAACCGGCAGGGGACCAATGAGCAGTTCTTC.

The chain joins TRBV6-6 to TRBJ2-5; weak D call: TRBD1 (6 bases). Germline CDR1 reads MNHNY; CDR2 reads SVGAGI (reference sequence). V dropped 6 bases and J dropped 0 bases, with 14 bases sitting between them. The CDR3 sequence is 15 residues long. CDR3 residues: CASSLYGTYQETQYF. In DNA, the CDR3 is TGTGCCAGCAGCCTTTACGGGACATACCAAGAGACCCAGTACTTC.

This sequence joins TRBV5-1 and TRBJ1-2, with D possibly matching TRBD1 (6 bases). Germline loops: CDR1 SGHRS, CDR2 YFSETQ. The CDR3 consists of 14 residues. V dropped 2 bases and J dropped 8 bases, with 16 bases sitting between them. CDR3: CASSLGGRKNGYTF. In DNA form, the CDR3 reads TGCGCCAGCAGCTTAGGGGGGCGGAAAAACGGCTACACCTTC. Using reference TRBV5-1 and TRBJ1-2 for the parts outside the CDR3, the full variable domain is KAGVTQTPRYLIKTRGQQVTLSCSPISGHRSVSWYQQTPGQGLQFLFEYFSETQRNKGNFPGRFSGRQFSNSRSEMNVSTLELGDSALYLCASSLGGRKNGYTFGSGTRLTVV.

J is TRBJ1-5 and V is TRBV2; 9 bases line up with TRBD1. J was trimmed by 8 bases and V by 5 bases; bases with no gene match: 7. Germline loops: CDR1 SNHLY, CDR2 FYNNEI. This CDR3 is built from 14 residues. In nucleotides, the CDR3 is TGTGCCAGCAGTTGGGGACAGGGCGCAGAGCCCCAGCATTTT. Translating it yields CASSWGQGAEPQHF.

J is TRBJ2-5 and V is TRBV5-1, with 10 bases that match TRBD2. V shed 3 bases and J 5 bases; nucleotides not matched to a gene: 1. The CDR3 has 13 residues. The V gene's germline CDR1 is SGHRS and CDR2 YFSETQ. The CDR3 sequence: CASSSAGGETQYF. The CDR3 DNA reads TGCGCCAGCAGCTCAGCGGGAGGGGAGACCCAGTACTTC.

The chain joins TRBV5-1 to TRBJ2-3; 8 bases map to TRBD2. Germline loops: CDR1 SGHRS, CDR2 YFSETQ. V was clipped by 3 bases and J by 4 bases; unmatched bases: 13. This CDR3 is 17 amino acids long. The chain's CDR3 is CASSSPGQRGPADTQYF. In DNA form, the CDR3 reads TGCGCCAGCAGCTCCCCTGGGCAGCGGGGGCCCGCAGATACGCAGTATTTT.

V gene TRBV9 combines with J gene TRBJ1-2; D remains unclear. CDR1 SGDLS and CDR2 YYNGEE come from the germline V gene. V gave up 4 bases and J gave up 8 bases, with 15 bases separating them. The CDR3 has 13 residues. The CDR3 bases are TGTGCCAGCAGCCCTGAACTAGGGCCCGGCTACACCTTC. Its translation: CASSPELGPGYTF.

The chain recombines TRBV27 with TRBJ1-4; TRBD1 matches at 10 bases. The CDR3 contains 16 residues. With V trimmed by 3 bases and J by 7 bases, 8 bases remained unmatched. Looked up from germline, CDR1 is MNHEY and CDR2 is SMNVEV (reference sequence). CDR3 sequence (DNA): TGTGCCAGCAGTTTTAGACAGGGGGCGGTTAGTGAAAAACTGTTTTTT. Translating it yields CASSFRQGAVSEKLFF.

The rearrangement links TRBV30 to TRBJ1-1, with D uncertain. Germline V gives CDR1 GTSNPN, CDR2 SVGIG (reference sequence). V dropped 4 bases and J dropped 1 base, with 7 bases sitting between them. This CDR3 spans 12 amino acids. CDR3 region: CAWTVGNTEAFF. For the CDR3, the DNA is TGTGCCTGGACGGTGGGGAACACTGAAGCTTTCTTT.

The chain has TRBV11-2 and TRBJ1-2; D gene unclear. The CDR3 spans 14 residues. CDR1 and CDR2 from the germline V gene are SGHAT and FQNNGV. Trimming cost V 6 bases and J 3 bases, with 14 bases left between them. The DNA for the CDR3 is TGTGCCAGCAGTTCTGTACTAAGGGACTATGGCTACACCTTC. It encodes CASSSVLRDYGYTF.

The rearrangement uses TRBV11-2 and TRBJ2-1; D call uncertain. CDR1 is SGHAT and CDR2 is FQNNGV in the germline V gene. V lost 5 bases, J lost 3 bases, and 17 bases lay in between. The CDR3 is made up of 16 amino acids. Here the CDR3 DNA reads TGTGCCAGCAGCCCTCCGCTCCGGGTAGTCTACAATGAGCAGTTCTTC. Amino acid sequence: CASSPPLRVVYNEQFF.

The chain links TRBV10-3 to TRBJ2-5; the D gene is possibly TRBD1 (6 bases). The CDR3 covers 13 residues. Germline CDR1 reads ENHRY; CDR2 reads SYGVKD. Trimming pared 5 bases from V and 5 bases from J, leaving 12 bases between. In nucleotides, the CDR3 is TGTGCCATCAGTACAGGGATATCGGAGACCCAGTACTTC. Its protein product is CAISTGISETQYF.

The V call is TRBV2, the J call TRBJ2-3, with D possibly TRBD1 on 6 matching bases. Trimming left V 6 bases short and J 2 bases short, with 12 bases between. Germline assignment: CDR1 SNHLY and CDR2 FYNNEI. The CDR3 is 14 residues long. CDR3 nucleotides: TGTGCCAGCAGGTCGACAGGATCCACAGATACGCAGTATTTT. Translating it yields CASRSTGSTDTQYF.

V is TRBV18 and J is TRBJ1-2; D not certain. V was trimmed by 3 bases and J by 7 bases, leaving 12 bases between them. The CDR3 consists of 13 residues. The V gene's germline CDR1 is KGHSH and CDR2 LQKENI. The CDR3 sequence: CASSPLEGIGYTF. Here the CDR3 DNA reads TGTGCCAGCTCACCCCTAGAAGGAATTGGCTACACCTTC.

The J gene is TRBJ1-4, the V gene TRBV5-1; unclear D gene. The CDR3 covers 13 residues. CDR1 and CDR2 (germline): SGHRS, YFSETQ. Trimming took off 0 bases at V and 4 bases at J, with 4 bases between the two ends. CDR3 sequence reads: CASSLVGNEKLFF. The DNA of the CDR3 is TGCGCCAGCAGCTTGGTCGGTAATGAAAAACTGTTTTTT.

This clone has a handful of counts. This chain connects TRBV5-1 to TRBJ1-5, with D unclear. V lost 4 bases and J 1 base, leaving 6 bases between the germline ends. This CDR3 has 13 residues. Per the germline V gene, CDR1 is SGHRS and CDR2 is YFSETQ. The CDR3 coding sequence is TGCGCCAGCAGCGTGGACAGCAATCAGCCCCAGCATTTT. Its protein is CASSVDSNQPQHF.

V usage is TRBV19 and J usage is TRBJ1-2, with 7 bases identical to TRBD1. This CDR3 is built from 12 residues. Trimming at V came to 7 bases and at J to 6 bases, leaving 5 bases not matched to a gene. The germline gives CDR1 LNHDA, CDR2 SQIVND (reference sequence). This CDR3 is CASKGGAHGYTF. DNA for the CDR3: TGTGCCAGTAAAGGGGGCGCGCATGGCTACACCTTC.

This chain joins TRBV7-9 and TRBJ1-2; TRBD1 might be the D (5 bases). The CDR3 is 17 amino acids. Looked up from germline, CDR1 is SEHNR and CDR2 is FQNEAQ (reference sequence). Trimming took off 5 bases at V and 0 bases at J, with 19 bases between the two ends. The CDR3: CASSPPRDRGPNYGYTF. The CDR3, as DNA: TGTGCCAGCAGCCCCCCCCGGGACCGAGGACCTAACTATGGCTACACCTTC.